The T cell receptor beta chain described here comes from a study of response to subunit inactivated influenza vaccine. Study-level points and caveats: Each seasonal flu vaccination may recruit only limited new T cells, authors suggested.

This CDR3 contains 11 residues. With 6 bases removed from V and 7 bases from J, the gap between germline ends came to 9 bases. Germline CDR1 and CDR2: MNHNS and SASEGT. Points on this clonotype: Antigen specificity is unknown.

MiXCR, run by TCRdb on the RT-PCR reads, gives a single entry per CDR3 protein. The table has hundreds of thousands of distinct CDR3 sequences, just over 20% seen once; the top ten hold 10% to 13%. Specimen: PBMCs from blood, collected about 20 months after vaccination. The sequence derives from a man between 50 and 75 years old who received an inactivated influenza vaccine. The chain joins TRBV6-1 to TRBJ1-2, with no clear D. CDR3 amino acids: CASSDRVGYTF. The CDR3 DNA is TGTGCCAGCAGCGACCGAGTTGGCTACACCTTC.